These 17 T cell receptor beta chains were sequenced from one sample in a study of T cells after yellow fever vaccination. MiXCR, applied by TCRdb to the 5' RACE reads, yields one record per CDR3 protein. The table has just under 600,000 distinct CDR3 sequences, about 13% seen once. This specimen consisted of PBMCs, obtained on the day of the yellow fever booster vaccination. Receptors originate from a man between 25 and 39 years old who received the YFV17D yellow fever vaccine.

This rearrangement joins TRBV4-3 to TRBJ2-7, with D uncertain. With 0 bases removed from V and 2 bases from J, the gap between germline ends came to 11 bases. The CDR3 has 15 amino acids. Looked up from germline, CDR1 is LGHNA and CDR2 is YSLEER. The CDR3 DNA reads TGCGCCAGCAGCCAAGATAAGGTCTTCCCCTACGAGCAGTACTTC. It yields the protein CASSQDKVFPYEQYF.

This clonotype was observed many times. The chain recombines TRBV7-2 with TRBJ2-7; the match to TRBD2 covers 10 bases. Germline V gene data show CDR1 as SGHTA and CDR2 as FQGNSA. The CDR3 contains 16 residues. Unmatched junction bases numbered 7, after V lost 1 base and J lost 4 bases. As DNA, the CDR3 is TGTGCCAGCAGCTTAGACCTTAGCGGGAGGTGGTACGAGCAGTACTTC. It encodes CASSLDLSGRWYEQYF. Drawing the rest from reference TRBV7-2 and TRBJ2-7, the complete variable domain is GAGVSQSPSNKVTEKGKDVELRCDPISGHTALYWYRQSLGQGLEFLIYFQGNSAPDKSGLPSDRFSAERTGGSVSTLTIQRTQQEDSAVYLCASSLDLSGRWYEQYFGPGTRLTVT.

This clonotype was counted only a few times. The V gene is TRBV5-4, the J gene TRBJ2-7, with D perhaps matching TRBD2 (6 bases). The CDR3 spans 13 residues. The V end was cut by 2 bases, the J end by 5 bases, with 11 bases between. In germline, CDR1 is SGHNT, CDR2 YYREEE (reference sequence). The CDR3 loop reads CASSFQGGDEQYF. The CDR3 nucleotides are TGTGCCAGCAGCTTTCAGGGAGGAGACGAGCAGTACTTC. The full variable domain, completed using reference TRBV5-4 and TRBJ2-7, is ETGVTQSPTHLIKTRGQQVTLRCSSQSGHNTVSWYQQALGQGPQFIFQYYREEENGRGNFPPRFSGLQFPNYSSELNVNALELDDSALYLCASSFQGGDEQYFGPGTRLTVT.

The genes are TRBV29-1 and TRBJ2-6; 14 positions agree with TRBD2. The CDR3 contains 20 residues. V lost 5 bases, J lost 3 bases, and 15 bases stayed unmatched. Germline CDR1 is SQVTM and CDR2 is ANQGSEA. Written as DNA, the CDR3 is TGCAGCGTTCTAAACCTGACTAGCGGGAGGGCCCCAGATGGGGCCAACGTCCTGACTTTC. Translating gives CSVLNLTSGRAPDGANVLTF.

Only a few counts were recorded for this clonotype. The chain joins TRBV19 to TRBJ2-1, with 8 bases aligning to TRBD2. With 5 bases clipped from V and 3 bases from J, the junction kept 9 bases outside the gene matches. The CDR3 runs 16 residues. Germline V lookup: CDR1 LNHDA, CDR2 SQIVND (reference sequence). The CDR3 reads CASSSTSAVGYNEQFF. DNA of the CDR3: TGTGCCAGTAGTTCGACTAGCGCCGTCGGCTACAATGAGCAGTTCTTC.

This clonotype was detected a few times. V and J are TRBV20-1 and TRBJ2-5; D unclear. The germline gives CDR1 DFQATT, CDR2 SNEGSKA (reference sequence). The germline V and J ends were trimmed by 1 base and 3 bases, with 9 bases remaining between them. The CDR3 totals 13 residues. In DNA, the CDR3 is TGCAGTGCTAGAGTGAATTGGAAAGAGACCCAGTACTTC. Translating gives CSARVNWKETQYF.

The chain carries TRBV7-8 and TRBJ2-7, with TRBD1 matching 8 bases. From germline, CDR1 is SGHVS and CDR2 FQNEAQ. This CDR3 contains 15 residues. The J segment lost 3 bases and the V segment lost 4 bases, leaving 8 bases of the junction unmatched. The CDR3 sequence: CASSYGQGVYYEQYF. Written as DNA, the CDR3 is TGTGCCAGCAGCTACGGACAGGGAGTTTACTACGAGCAGTACTTC.

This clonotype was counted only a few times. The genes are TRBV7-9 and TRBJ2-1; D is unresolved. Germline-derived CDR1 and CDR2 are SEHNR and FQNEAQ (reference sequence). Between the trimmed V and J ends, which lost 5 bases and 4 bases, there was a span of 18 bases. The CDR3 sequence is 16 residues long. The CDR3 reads CASSPPLRRHYNEQFF. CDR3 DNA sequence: TGTGCCAGCAGCCCACCACTTAGGCGGCATTACAATGAGCAGTTCTTC.

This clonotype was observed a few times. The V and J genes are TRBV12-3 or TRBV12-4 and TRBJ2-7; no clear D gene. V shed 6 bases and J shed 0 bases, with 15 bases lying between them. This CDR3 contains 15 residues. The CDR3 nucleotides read TGTGCCAGCAGCCCATCCGGACCCGCCTCCTACGAGCAGTACTTC. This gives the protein CASSPSGPASYEQYF.

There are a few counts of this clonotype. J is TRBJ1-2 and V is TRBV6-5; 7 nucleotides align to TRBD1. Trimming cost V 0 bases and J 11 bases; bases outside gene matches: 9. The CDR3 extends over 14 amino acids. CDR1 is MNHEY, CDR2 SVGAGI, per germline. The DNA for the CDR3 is TGTGCCAGCAGTTACTCGAGGGGACAGAGTCCTTACACCTTC. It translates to CASSYSRGQSPYTF.

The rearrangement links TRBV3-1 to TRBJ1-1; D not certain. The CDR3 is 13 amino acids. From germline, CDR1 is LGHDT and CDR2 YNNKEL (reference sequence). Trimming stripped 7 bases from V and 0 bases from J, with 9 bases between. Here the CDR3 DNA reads TGTGCCAGCACTGGGGTCATGAACACTGAAGCTTTCTTT. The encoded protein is CASTGVMNTEAFF.

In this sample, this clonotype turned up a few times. The CDR3 loop is CASSSLRGPLTYEQYF. The CDR3 nucleotides are TGTGCCAGCAGCTCTCTGCGGGGGCCGCTAACCTACGAGCAGTACTTC. V and J are TRBV7-8 and TRBJ2-7; D is possibly TRBD2 (7 bases). V lost 4 bases and J 2 bases, leaving 18 bases between the germline ends. This CDR3 contains 16 residues. Per the germline V gene, CDR1 is SGHVS and CDR2 is FQNEAQ.

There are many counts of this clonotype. The CDR3 loop is CASSLEARYNQPQHF. As DNA, the CDR3 is TGTGCCAGCAGCTTGGAGGCTCGCTACAATCAGCCCCAGCATTTT. The chain carries TRBV5-5 and TRBJ1-5; D unresolved. CDR3 length: 15 amino acids. From germline, CDR1 is SGHKS and CDR2 YYEKEE (reference sequence). Trimming shortened V by 0 bases and J by 3 bases, and 10 bases separated the two germline ends. Variable domain in full (rest from reference TRBV5-5 and TRBJ1-5): DAGVTQSPTHLIKTRGQQVTLRCSPISGHKSVSWYQQVLGQGPQFIFQYYEKEERGRGNFPDRFSARQFPNYSSELNVNALLLGDSALYLCASSLEARYNQPQHFGDGTRLSIL.

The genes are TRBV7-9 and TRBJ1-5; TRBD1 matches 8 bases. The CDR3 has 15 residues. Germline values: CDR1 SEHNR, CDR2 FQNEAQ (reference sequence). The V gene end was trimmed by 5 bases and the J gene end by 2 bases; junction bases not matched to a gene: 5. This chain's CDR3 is CASSDQTGGNQPQHF. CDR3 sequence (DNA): TGTGCCAGCAGCGATCAGACAGGGGGCAATCAGCCCCAGCATTTT. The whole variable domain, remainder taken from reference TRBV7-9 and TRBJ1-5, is DTGVSQNPRHKITKRGQNVTFRCDPISEHNRLYWYRQTLGQGPEFLTYFQNEAQLEKSRLLSDRFSAERPKGSFSTLEIQRTEQGDSAMYLCASSDQTGGNQPQHFGDGTRLSIL.

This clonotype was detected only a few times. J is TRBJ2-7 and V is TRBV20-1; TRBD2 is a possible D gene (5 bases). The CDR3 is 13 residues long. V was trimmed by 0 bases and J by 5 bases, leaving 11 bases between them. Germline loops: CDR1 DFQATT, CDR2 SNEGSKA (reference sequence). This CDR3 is CSARDLPGDEQYF. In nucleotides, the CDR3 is TGCAGTGCTAGAGATTTGCCCGGGGACGAGCAGTACTTC.

CDR3 nucleotide sequence: TGCAGTGCTAGACATGTGAGGGCTCCTAGCTACGAGCAGTACTTC. Its translation: CSARHVRAPSYEQYF. V and J are TRBV20-1 and TRBJ2-7, with a tentative D call TRBD2 (5 bases). CDR3 length: 15 residues. Germline V gene sequence: CDR1 DFQATT, CDR2 SNEGSKA (reference sequence). Trimming stripped 2 bases from V and 3 bases from J, with 17 bases between.

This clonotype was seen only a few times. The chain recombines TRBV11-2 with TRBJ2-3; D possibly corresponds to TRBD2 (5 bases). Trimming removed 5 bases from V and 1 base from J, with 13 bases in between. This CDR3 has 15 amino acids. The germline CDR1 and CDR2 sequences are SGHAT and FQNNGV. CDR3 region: CASSPWGSGTDTQYF. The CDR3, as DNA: TGTGCCAGCAGCCCTTGGGGTAGCGGCACAGATACGCAGTATTTT. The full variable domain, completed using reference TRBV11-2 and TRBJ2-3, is EAGVAQSPRYKIIEKRQSVAFWCNPISGHATLYWYQQILGQGPKLLIQFQNNGVVDDSQLPKDRFSAERLKGVDSTLKIQPAKLEDSAVYLCASSPWGSGTDTQYFGPGTRLTVL.